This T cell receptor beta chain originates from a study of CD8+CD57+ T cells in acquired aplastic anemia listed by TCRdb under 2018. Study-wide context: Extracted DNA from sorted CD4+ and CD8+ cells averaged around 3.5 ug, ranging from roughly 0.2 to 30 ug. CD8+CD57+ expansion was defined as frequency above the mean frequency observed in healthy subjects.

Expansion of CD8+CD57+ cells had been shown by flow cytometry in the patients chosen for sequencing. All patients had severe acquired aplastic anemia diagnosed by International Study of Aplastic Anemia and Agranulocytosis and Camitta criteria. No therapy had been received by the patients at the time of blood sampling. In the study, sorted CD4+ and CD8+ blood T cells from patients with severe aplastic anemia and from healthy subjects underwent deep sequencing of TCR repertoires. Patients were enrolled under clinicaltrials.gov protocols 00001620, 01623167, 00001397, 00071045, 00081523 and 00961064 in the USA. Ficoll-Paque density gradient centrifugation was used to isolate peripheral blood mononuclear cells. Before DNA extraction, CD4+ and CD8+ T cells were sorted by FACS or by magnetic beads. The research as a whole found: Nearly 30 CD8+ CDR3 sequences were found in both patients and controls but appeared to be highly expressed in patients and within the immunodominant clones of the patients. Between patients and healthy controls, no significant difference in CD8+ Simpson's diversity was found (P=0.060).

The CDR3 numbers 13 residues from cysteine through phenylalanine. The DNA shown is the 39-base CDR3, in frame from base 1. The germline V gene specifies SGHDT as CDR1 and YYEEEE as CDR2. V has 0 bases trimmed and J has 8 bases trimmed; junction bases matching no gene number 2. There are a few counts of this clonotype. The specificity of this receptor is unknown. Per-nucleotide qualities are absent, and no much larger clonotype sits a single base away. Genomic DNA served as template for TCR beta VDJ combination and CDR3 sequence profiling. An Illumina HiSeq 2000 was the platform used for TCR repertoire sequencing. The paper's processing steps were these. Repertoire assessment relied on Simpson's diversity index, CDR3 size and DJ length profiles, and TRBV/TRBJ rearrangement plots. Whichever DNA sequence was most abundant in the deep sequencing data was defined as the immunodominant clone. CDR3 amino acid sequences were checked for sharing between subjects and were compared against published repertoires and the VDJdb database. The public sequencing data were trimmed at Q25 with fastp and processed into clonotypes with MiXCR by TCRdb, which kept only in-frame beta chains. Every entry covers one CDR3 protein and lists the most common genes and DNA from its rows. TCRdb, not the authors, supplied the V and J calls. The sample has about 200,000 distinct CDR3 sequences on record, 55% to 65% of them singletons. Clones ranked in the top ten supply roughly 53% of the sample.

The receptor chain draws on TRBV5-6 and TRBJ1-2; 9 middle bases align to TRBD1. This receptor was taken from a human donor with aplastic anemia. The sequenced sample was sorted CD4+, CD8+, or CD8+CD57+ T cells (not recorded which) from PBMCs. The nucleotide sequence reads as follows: TGTGCCAGCAGCTTGGCACAGGGGGCCGGCTACACCTTC. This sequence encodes CASSLAQGAGYTF.